The clone carrying this T cell receptor (beta chain) was recorded only once. Clones were read by immunoSEQ multiplex PCR, and TCRdb kept only the in-frame ones, dropping some. The data contain some 490,000 clones, 70% to 80% of them singletons. This sample was taken from a study of shared clonotypes between healthy human individuals. Study-level background: Those who served as donors were a couple of women and a few men between the ages of 18 and 49.

Germline assignment: CDR1 GTSNPN and CDR2 SVGIG (reference sequence). This CDR3 is 13 amino acids long. Between the trimmed V and J ends, which lost 1 base and 11 bases, there was a span of 14 bases. Each of the donors was a healthy adult who was HIV-negative and had not had a recent acute infection or vaccination. Without sorting, samples used some 84 million PBMCs for genomic DNA. This clonotype was sampled from a woman between 40 and 50 years old in good health. Some clones in this sample may be carry-over from other donors' samples. Sequenced: PBMCs. The V gene is TRBV30, the J gene TRBJ1-4; D uncertain. CDR3 in DNA: TGTGCCTGGAGTGGGTCAGAAAGGGAGAAACTGTTTTTT. Protein product: CAWSGSEREKLFF.